This entry is about one T cell receptor beta chain. Its antigen remains undetermined. Per-nucleotide qualities are absent, and no much larger clonotype sits a single base away. Including cysteine and phenylalanine, the CDR3 has 18 amino acids. The CDR3 DNA has 54 bases and is translated from base 1. The germline V gene provides CDR1 MNHNS and CDR2 SASEGT. Trimming costs V 0 bases and J 5 bases, and their ends lie 19 bases apart. This entry is derived from a study of OX40 agonist ivuxolimab in advanced cancers. Regarding the study in general: Ivuxolimab, which targeted the costimulatory receptor OX40 (CD134), was an agonistic, fully human IgG2 monoclonal antibody. Intravenous ivuxolimab was administered to patients every 2 weeks at six dose levels: 0.01, 0.1, 0.3, 1.5, 3 and 10 mg/kg. Among the approximately 50 dose-escalation patients, about 19 had hepatocellular carcinoma, 15 melanoma, 9 renal cell carcinoma and 9 head and neck cancer. A male proportion of around 83% and a mean age of around 60 years, ranging from roughly 23 to 90, were recorded for the dose-escalation cohort. Prior anti-PD-1, anti-PD-L1 or anti-CTLA-4 therapy was permitted, and checkpoint inhibitors had been received by 40% to 50% of dose-escalation patients. Three dose-escalation patients achieved partial responses, one with hepatocellular carcinoma and two with cutaneous melanoma. The purpose of peripheral TCRbeta sequencing was to test whether ivuxolimab changed TCR sequence diversity and led to clonal T-cell expansion. The paper describes the monotherapy dose-escalation part (N ≈ 52 patients) of the phase I trial of ivuxolimab. What the research found in general, with its limitations: After ivuxolimab, CD8+ T cells had more expanded clones than CD4+ T cells on average. In partial responders in the 0.1-3.0 mg/kg groups, normalized peripheral clonal expansion was found to be among the lowest, especially among CD8+ T cells. At doses from 0.1 to 3.0 mg/kg, clonal expansion was seen in both CD4+ and CD8+ blood T cells between baseline and week 6. Which antigens the clonally expanded peripheral T cells were specific for was not determined. Low levels of normalized T-cell clonal expansion were also shown by some nonresponding patients.

The trial excluded patients who had a history of autoimmune disease or who were on systemic immunosuppression. Peripheral blood for TCR sequencing was collected from all dose cohorts at baseline, on cycle 4 day 1, and on cycle 7 day 1. Samples came from an open-label, multicenter, first-in-human phase I dose-escalation trial of ivuxolimab. Adults with locally advanced or metastatic melanoma, renal cell carcinoma, hepatocellular carcinoma or head and neck squamous cell carcinoma were enrolled in the trial. Before TCR sequencing, CD4+ T cells and CD8+ T cells were sorted from peripheral blood as separate populations. To sequence the TCRbeta CDR3 region, genomic DNA was isolated from the sorted cells. The immunoSEQ Assay was used to sequence the TCRbeta CDR3 regions. Here the immuneACCESS table is served through TCRdb, limited to in-frame sequences with V and J called. Missing clones are a known gap in these copies; in checked studies unresolved V genes cover under half, and the rest lacks a known reason. The sample profile shows 55,000 to 70,000 clones; about 88% of them were found once. Roughly 4.5% of the sample comes from the top ten.

The sequence came from an adult with an advanced solid tumor such as melanoma, head and neck, liver or kidney cancer. Sequencing used CD4+ or CD8+ T cells sorted from blood, obtained in a trial of the OX40 agonist ivuxolimab. The chain is encoded by TRBV6-1 joined to TRBJ1-4; the D segment cannot be called with confidence. The nucleotides read TGTGCCAGCAGTGAAGCGCTTAATTTGGGAGGGTTCAATGAAAAACTGTTTTTT. This yields the protein CASSEALNLGGFNEKLFF.